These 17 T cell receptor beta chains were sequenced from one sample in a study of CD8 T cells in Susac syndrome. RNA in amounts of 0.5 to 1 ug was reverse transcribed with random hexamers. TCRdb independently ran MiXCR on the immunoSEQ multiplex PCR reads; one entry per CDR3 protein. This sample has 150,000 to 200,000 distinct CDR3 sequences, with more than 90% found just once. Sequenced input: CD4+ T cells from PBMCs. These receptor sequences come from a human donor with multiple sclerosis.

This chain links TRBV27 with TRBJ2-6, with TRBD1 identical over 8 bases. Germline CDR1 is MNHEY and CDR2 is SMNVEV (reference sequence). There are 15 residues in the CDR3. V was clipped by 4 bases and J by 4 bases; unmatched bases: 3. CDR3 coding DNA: TGTGCCAGCAGTTCAGGGGGCCCGGGGGCCAACGTCCTGACTTTC. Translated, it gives CASSSGGPGANVLTF.

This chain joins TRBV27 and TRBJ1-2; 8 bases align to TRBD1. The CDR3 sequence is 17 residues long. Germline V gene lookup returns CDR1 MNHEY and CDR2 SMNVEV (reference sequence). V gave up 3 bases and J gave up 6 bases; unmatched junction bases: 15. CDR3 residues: CASSFFPWTGSLDGYTF. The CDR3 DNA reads TGTGCCAGCAGTTTCTTCCCTTGGACAGGGTCTTTGGATGGCTACACCTTC.

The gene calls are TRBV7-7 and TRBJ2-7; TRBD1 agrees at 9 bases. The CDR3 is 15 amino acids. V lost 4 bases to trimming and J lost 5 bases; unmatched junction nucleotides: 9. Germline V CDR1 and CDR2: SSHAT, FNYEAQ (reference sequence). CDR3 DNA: TGTGCCAGCAGCTCCGGGACAGGGTCAGGGAACGAGCAGTACTTC. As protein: CASSSGTGSGNEQYF. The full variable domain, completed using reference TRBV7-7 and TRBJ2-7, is GAGVSQSPRYKVTKRGQDVTLRCDPISSHATLYWYQQALGQGPEFLTYFNYEAQPDKSGLPSDRFSAERPEGSISTLTIQRTEQRDSAMYRCASSSGTGSGNEQYFGPGTRLTVT.

The CDR3 protein is CASSPPLAGGLHEQYF. In nucleotides, the CDR3 is TGTGCCAGCAGTCCCCCGCTAGCGGGAGGGCTCCACGAGCAGTACTTC. The chain recombines TRBV27 with TRBJ2-7; 12 bases line up with TRBD2. There are 16 residues in the CDR3. The J segment lost 5 bases and the V segment lost 5 bases, leaving 10 bases of the junction unmatched. Germline V gene lookup returns CDR1 MNHEY and CDR2 SMNVEV (reference sequence).

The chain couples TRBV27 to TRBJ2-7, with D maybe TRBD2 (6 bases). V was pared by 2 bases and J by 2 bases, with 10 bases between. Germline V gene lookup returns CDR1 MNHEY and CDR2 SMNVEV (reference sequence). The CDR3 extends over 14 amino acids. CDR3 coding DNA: TGTGCCAGCAGTTTAATAGGACTAACCTACGAGCAGTACTTC. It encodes CASSLIGLTYEQYF.

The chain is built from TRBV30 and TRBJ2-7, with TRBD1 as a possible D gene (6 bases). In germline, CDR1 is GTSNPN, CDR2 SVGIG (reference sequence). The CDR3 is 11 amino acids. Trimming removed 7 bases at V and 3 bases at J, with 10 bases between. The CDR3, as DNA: TGTGCCTCGGGACAACTCTACGAGCAGTACTTC. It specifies CASGQLYEQYF.

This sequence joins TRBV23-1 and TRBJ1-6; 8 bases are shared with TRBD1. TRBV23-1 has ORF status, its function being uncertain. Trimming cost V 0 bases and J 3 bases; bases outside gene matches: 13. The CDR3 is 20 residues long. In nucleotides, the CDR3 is TGCGCCAGCAGTCAATCGAAAGGGAGGACAGGGCGACTCTATAATTCACCCCTCCACTTT. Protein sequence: CASSQSKGRTGRLYNSPLHF.

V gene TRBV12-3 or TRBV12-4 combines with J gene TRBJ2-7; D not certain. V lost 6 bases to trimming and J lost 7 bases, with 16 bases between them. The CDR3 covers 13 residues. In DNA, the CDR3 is TGTGCCAGCAGGAGAGGATGGGTTGAAGAGCAGTACTTC. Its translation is CASRRGWVEEQYF.

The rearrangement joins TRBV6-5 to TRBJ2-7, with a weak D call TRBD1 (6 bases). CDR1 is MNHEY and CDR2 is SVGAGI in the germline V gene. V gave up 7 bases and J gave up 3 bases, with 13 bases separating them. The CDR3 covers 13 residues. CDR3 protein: CASTSTGRYEQYF. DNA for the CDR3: TGTGCCAGCACCTCGACAGGACGCTACGAGCAGTACTTC.

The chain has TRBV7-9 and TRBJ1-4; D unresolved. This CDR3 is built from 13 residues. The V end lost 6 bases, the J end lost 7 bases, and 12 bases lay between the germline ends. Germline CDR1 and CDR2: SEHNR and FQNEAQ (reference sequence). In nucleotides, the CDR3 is TGTGCCAGCAGTTTTTCCGTGGGTGAAAAACTGTTTTTT. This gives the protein CASSFSVGEKLFF.

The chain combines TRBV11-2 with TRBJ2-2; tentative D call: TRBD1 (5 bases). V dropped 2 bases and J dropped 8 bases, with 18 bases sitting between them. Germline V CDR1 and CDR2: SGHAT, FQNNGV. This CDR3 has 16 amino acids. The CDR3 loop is CASSLNPGQGLGELFF. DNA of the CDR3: TGTGCCAGCAGCTTAAATCCCGGACAAGGTTTAGGGGAGCTGTTTTTT. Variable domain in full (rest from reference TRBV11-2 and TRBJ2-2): EAGVAQSPRYKIIEKRQSVAFWCNPISGHATLYWYQQILGQGPKLLIQFQNNGVVDDSQLPKDRFSAERLKGVDSTLKIQPAKLEDSAVYLCASSLNPGQGLGELFFGEGSRLTVL.

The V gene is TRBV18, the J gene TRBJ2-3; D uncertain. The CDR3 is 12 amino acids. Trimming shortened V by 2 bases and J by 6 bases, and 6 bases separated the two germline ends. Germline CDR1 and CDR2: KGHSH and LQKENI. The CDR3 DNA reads TGTGCCAGCTCACCAAGAGAGGATACGCAGTATTTT. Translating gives CASSPREDTQYF.

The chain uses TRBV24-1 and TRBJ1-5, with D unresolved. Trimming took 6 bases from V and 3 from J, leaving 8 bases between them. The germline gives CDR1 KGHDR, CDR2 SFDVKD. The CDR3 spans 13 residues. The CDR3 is CATSFRVNQPQHF. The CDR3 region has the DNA TGTGCCACCAGTTTCCGAGTCAATCAGCCCCAGCATTTT.

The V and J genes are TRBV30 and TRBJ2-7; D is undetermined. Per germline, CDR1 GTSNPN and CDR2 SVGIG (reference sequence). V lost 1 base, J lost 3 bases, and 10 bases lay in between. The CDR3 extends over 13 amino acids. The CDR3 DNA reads TGTGCCTGGAGTGCCCTATCAGGCTACGAGCAGTACTTC. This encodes CAWSALSGYEQYF.

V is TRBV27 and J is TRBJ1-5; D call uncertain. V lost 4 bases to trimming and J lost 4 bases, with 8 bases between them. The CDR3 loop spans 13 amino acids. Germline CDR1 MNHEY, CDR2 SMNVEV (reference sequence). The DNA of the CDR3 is TGTGCCAGCAGTTCCCATTTTAATCAGCCCCAGCATTTT. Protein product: CASSSHFNQPQHF.

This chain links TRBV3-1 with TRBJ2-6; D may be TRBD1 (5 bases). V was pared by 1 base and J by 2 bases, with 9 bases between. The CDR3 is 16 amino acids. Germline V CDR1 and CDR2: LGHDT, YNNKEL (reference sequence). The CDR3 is CASSQVNRPGANVLTF. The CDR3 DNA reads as TGTGCCAGCAGCCAAGTGAACAGGCCTGGGGCCAACGTCCTGACTTTC. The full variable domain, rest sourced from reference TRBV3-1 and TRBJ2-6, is DTAVSQTPKYLVTQMGNDKSIKCEQNLGHDTMYWYKQDSKKFLKIMFSYNNKELIINETVPNRFSPKSPDKAHLNLHINSLELGDSAVYFCASSQVNRPGANVLTFGAGSRLTVL.

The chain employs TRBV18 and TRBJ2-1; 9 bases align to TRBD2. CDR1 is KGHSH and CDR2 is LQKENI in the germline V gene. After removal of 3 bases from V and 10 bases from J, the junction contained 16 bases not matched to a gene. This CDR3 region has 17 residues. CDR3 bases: TGTGCCAGCTCACCCTCGTTGAGTAGCGGGAGCTCGCAAGAGCAGTTCTTC. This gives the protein CASSPSLSSGSSQEQFF.